This TCR beta chain was recorded in a study of cytomegalovirus exposure and HLA in healthy donors. Points from the study as a whole: Reportedly, TCR beta sequences accurately predicted HLA-A and HLA-B alleles in most subjects. A likely sequencing artifact accounted for one observed cluster of highly shared sequence variants. A previous analysis found most TCR beta V segments productive roughly 87% or roughly 30% of the time.

Primers for the PCR totalled 60 Vbeta and 13 Jbeta. Profiling relied on immunoSEQ multiplex PCR, and the TCRdb table lists in-frame clones only, not all of them. The sample carries roughly 200,000 clones, approximately 85% recorded once. Although they were nominally healthy when sampled, donors likely had unrecorded immune exposures. V was pared by 2 bases and J by 6 bases, with 10 bases between. From germline, CDR1 is MNHEY and CDR2 SMNVEV (reference sequence). This CDR3 contains 14 residues. In the case of this clone: The antigen remains unidentified.

This chain uses TRBV27 with TRBJ2-2; TRBD2 might be the D (5 bases). This TCR was sampled from a woman aged 45-65 years in good health and CMV-seronegative. The sample comprised PBMCs. The CDR3 nucleotides are TGTGCCAGCAGTTTAAGAGGGTGGCCCGGGGAGCTGTTTTTT. Protein sequence: CASSLRGWPGELFF.